This TCR beta chain was recovered during a study of blood T cell repertoires in COVID-19. About the study: Whether acute or convalescent, the COVID-19 samples came from the United States, Italy and Spain. In each case, the material was cDNA or gDNA derived from T cells, B-cell-depleted T cells, or PBMCs.

This clone has more than one count but fewer than ten. In the original analysis: Using reference gene primer amplification, nucleated cell counts were estimated. The table came from immunoSEQ multiplex PCR; TCRdb's copy has only in-frame clones and leaves some out. V and J calls and clone size follow that table, whereas D and trimming were derived from the DNA. The sample yields hundreds of thousands of clones, around nine tenths seen once. The TCR comes from a man between 18 and 35 years old with active or convalescent COVID-19. The sequenced sample consisted of peripheral blood.

The CDR3 spells CASSLVAGAGGETQYF. The CDR3 DNA reads as TGTGCCAGCAGCTTAGTAGCGGGAGCTGGCGGGGAGACCCAGTACTTC. This chain links TRBV7-9 with TRBJ2-5, with 9 bases that match TRBD2. Germline V lookup: CDR1 SEHNR, CDR2 FQNEAQ (reference sequence). V shed 1 base and J 5 bases; nucleotides not matched to a gene: 8. The CDR3 covers 16 residues.